The 30 T cell receptor beta chains listed next were all sequenced from one sample in a study of metastatic and nonmetastatic thyroid tumors. All patients were untreated before thyroid surgery. From the PCR reads, TCRdb re-called clones with MiXCR. This sample has 30,000 to 40,000 clones, with roughly 26% found just once. The sequenced sample consisted of blood. Receptors were obtained from a female donor with papillary thyroid cancer or a benign thyroid nodule (not recorded which). Some clones in this sample may be carry-over from other donors' samples.

This clone was counted ten times or more. This sequence joins TRBV24-1 and TRBJ1-2; tentatively, D is TRBD1 (6 bases). Germline CDR1 KGHDR, CDR2 SFDVKD. Trimming left V 5 bases short and J 3 bases short, with 18 bases between. This CDR3 is 16 amino acids long. CDR3 region: CATSGRTDSYYYGYTF. The CDR3 nucleotides are TGTGCCACCAGTGGGAGGACAGATTCTTACTACTATGGCTACACCTTC.

This clone was seen a few times. The gene calls are TRBV28 and TRBJ1-5, with 7 bases that match TRBD1. Germline assignment: CDR1 MDHEN and CDR2 SYDVKM. Trimming took 6 bases from V and 2 from J; bases not matched to a gene: 4. The CDR3 spans 14 residues. The CDR3 loop reads CASSTDRGNQPQHF. Written as DNA, the CDR3 is TGTGCCAGCAGCACAGACAGGGGCAATCAGCCCCAGCATTTT.

This clone was detected ten times or more. The chain uses TRBV7-9 and TRBJ1-1, with D unresolved. Germline loops: CDR1 SEHNR, CDR2 FQNEAQ (reference sequence). CDR3 length equals 12 residues. Trimming removed 5 bases from V and 11 bases from J, with 15 bases in between. The CDR3 sequence is CASSPSANWAFF. The CDR3 nucleotides are TGTGCCAGCAGCCCTTCGGCTAATTGGGCTTTCTTT.

The J gene is TRBJ1-2, the V gene TRBV27, with 8 bases aligning to TRBD1. J lost 6 bases, V lost 6 bases, and 6 bases had no gene match. The length of the CDR3 is 13 residues. Germline V lookup: CDR1 MNHEY, CDR2 SMNVEV (reference sequence). The CDR3 sequence is CASSRTGLNGYTF. Here the CDR3 DNA reads TGTGCCAGCAGCCGGACAGGGTTGAATGGCTACACCTTC.

This clone was found many times. This chain uses TRBV25-1 with TRBJ1-1, with D possibly TRBD1 on 6 matching bases. Germline lookup yields CDR1 MGHDK and CDR2 SYGVNS. Trimming stripped 3 bases from V and 4 bases from J, with 9 bases between. There are 13 residues in the CDR3. CDR3: CASSEGAGTEAFF. DNA of the CDR3: TGTGCCAGCAGTGAGGGGGCAGGCACTGAAGCTTTCTTT.

The rearrangement uses TRBV4-1 and TRBJ1-5; D is possibly TRBD1 (5 bases). V was clipped by 4 bases and J by 5 bases, with 21 bases between them. Germline V CDR1 and CDR2: MGHRA, YSYEKL. The CDR3 spans 17 residues. The CDR3 protein is CASSRFPGAVADQPQHF. As DNA, the CDR3 is TGCGCCAGCAGCCGGTTTCCCGGGGCCGTTGCGGATCAGCCCCAGCATTTT.

This clone was recorded at least ten times. This chain links TRBV20-1 with TRBJ1-1, with 9 positions matching TRBD1. After removal of 7 bases from V and 5 bases from J, the junction contained 8 bases not matched to a gene. The length of the CDR3 is 13 residues. The germline V gene has CDR1 DFQATT and CDR2 SNEGSKA (reference sequence). The CDR3 region has the DNA TGCAGTGGCCTACAGGGGGCGGTGACTGAAGCTTTCTTT. Translation: CSGLQGAVTEAFF.

This clone was counted ten times or more. V is TRBV3-1 and J is TRBJ2-2; tentative D call: TRBD2 (5 bases). The CDR3 consists of 14 residues. Germline V gene sequence: CDR1 LGHDT, CDR2 YNNKEL (reference sequence). Trimming cost V 1 base and J 6 bases, with 9 bases left between them. This CDR3 is CASSQGARAGELFF. CDR3 in DNA: TGTGCCAGCAGCCAAGGCGCGAGGGCCGGGGAGCTGTTTTTT.

V gene TRBV11-2 combines with J gene TRBJ2-3, with 7 positions matching TRBD2. The CDR3 extends over 12 amino acids. J gave up 8 bases and V 5 bases, and 4 bases lay outside the gene matches. Per germline, CDR1 SGHAT and CDR2 FQNNGV. The CDR3 nucleotides read TGTGCCAGCAGCCCGGGCGGGGGTACGCAGTATTTT. Its translation: CASSPGGGTQYF.

The V and J genes are TRBV11-1 and TRBJ2-7, with TRBD1 identical over 9 bases. The V and J ends lost 4 bases and 2 bases, in that order; junction bases with no gene match: 0. The CDR3 loop spans 13 amino acids. Germline assignment: CDR1 SGHAT and CDR2 FQDESV (reference sequence). This chain's CDR3 is CASSWTGAYEQYF. The DNA of the CDR3 is TGTGCCAGCAGCTGGACAGGGGCCTACGAGCAGTACTTC. Supplemented by reference TRBV11-1 and TRBJ2-7, the full variable domain reads EAEVAQSPRYKITEKSQAVAFWCDPISGHATLYWYRQILGQGPELLVQFQDESVVDDSQLPKDRFSAERLKGVDSTLKIQPAELGDSAMYLCASSWTGAYEQYFGPGTRLTVT.

This clone has just a few counts. The chain couples TRBV6-4 to TRBJ2-3; the match to TRBD2 covers 9 bases. This CDR3 has 17 residues. The ends lost 6 bases at V and 0 bases at J; junction bases unmatched: 10. CDR1 is MRHNA, CDR2 SNTAGT, per germline. CDR3 sequence: CASREGGRARSTDTQYF. CDR3 DNA sequence: TGTGCCAGCAGAGAAGGCGGGAGGGCCCGAAGCACAGATACGCAGTATTTT.

This clone is judged medium-sized. The chain couples TRBV27 to TRBJ1-6; 7 nucleotides line up with TRBD1. This CDR3 is built from 14 residues. Unmatched junction bases numbered 6, after V lost 5 bases and J lost 8 bases. Per germline, CDR1 MNHEY and CDR2 SMNVEV (reference sequence). CDR3 coding DNA: TGTGCCAGCAGTCCTGGACAGGTGGATTCACCCCTCCACTTT. This sequence encodes CASSPGQVDSPLHF.

This chain connects TRBV7-2 to TRBJ1-6; 7 bases fit TRBD1. There are 15 residues in the CDR3. Germline lookup yields CDR1 SGHTA and CDR2 FQGNSA. The V segment lost 4 bases and the J segment 5 bases; nucleotides outside the gene matches: 5. The CDR3: CASSSQGVHNSPLHF. The CDR3 DNA sequence: TGTGCCAGCAGCTCGCAGGGGGTCCATAATTCACCCCTCCACTTT.

The J gene is TRBJ2-7, the V gene TRBV20-1; a possible D gene is TRBD1 (6 bases). This CDR3 is built from 13 residues. Trimming removed 6 bases at V and 5 bases at J, with 17 bases between. Germline CDR1 reads DFQATT; CDR2 reads SNEGSKA (reference sequence). The CDR3 sequence is CSAERDMVHEQYF. The CDR3 nucleotides are TGCAGTGCGGAACGGGACATGGTCCACGAGCAGTACTTC.

The J gene is TRBJ1-2, the V gene TRBV5-8, with D possibly TRBD1 on 6 matching bases. Trimming took off 0 bases at V and 4 bases at J, with 13 bases between the two ends. The CDR3 has 15 amino acids. Germline CDR1 is SGHTS and CDR2 is YDEGEE. The CDR3 coding sequence is TGTGCCAGCAGCTTGGACAGGGAAGGGTTCTATGGCTACACCTTC. Translation gives CASSLDREGFYGYTF.

The rearrangement uses TRBV5-6 and TRBJ2-7; 9 nucleotides agree with TRBD1. Per the germline V gene, CDR1 is SGHDT and CDR2 is YYEEEE. This CDR3 is built from 15 residues. J lost 7 bases, V lost 4 bases, and 12 bases had no gene match. CDR3 amino acids: CASSLKAGTGREQYF. Written as DNA, the CDR3 is TGTGCCAGCAGCCTGAAGGCCGGGACAGGGAGGGAGCAGTACTTC.

This clone appeared many times. The V call is TRBV7-2, the J call TRBJ1-1; no firm D call. The CDR3 has 14 amino acids. CDR1 is SGHTA and CDR2 is FQGNSA in the germline V gene. V was pared by 1 base and J by 7 bases, with 13 bases between. Written as DNA, the CDR3 is TGTGCCAGCAGCTTAGGGCAGCGAGTGAATGAAGCTTTCTTT. The encoded protein is CASSLGQRVNEAFF.

The V and J genes are TRBV5-1 and TRBJ2-3; a possible D gene is TRBD2 (6 bases). CDR1 is SGHRS, CDR2 YFSETQ, per germline. The CDR3 loop spans 14 amino acids. The V end lost 5 bases, the J end lost 3 bases, and 13 bases lay between the germline ends. Here the CDR3 reads CASSIGGRTDTQYF. DNA of the CDR3: TGCGCCAGCAGTATCGGAGGGCGGACAGATACGCAGTATTTT.

The chain is built from TRBV7-3 and TRBJ1-1; TRBD1 is a possible D gene (5 bases). V was cut by 4 bases and J by 8 bases, with 14 bases left in between. CDR3 length equals 13 residues. Germline V gene sequence: CDR1 SGHTA, CDR2 FQGTGA. The CDR3 DNA is TGTGCCAGCAGCTCCTTGGGGTCAGGGGAAGCTTTCTTT. It codes for CASSSLGSGEAFF.

This clone has ten or more counts. The V gene is TRBV20-1, the J gene TRBJ2-1; possible D gene TRBD2, 5 bases. The CDR3 is 15 residues long. Trimming shortened V by 0 bases and J by 0 bases, and 9 bases separated the two germline ends. The germline CDR1 and CDR2 sequences are DFQATT and SNEGSKA (reference sequence). CDR3 nucleotide sequence: TGCAGTGCTAGAGAGTTACGGGGCTCCTACAATGAGCAGTTCTTC. It specifies CSARELRGSYNEQFF.

This clone came up many times. This chain connects TRBV6-4 to TRBJ2-1; D not certain. V was shortened by 8 bases and J by 6 bases, with 8 bases between the two germline ends. This CDR3 comprises 11 residues. Germline-derived CDR1 and CDR2 are MRHNA and SNTAGT. The CDR3 sequence is CASLRTNEQFF. CDR3 nucleotides: TGTGCCAGCTTGCGTACCAATGAGCAGTTCTTC.

This clone has a handful of counts. At one boundary the junction diverges from the germline segment, which might be a read error. In DNA, the CDR3 is TGTGCCAGCAATGAATTTGGCGGGGAGCCGTTTTTT. This sequence encodes CASNEFGGEPFF. The genes are TRBV6-1 and TRBJ2-2; maybe TRBD2 (6 bases). CDR1 is MNHNS and CDR2 is SASEGT in the germline V gene. The CDR3 loop spans 12 amino acids.

This clone occurred many times. In nucleotides, the CDR3 is TGTGCCAGCAGCTTCATCTCTGGAAACACCATATATTTT. This encodes CASSFISGNTIYF. The genes are TRBV7-2 and TRBJ1-3, with no clear D. Germline CDR1 reads SGHTA; CDR2 reads FQGNSA. The CDR3 loop spans 13 amino acids. V lost 3 bases to trimming and J lost 0 bases, with 3 bases between them.

Many counts were recorded for this clone. The chain carries TRBV6-2 or TRBV6-3 and TRBJ2-1; the match to TRBD2 covers 14 bases. The CDR3 is 17 residues long. Germline V gives CDR1 MNHEY, CDR2 SVGEGT. The V segment lost 0 bases and the J segment 4 bases; nucleotides outside the gene matches: 2. CDR3 region: CASSYSGLAGVYNEQFF. The CDR3 DNA reads as TGTGCCAGCAGTTACTCGGGACTAGCGGGAGTATACAATGAGCAGTTCTTC.

The CDR3 spells CASSLERTGELFF. DNA of the CDR3: TGTGCCAGCAGCTTAGAACGGACCGGGGAGCTGTTTTTT. The chain has TRBV11-2 and TRBJ2-2; no reliable D call. Trimming stripped 0 bases from V and 5 bases from J, with 4 bases between. CDR3 length: 13 residues. Germline CDR1 SGHAT, CDR2 FQNNGV.

V usage is TRBV5-1 and J usage is TRBJ2-2, with D perhaps given as TRBD1 or TRBD2 (5 bases each). The CDR3 spans 15 residues. The V gene lost 3 bases and the J gene lost 0 bases, with 9 bases spanning the gap. The germline CDR1 and CDR2 sequences are SGHRS and YFSETQ. Here the CDR3 reads CASSSGTTNTGELFF. DNA of the CDR3: TGCGCCAGCAGCTCCGGGACGACGAACACCGGGGAGCTGTTTTTT.

The rearrangement joins TRBV11-2 to TRBJ2-3, with TRBD2 matching 13 bases. This CDR3 comprises 16 residues. The trim removed 4 bases at V and 4 bases at J, leaving 5 bases unmatched. Per germline, CDR1 SGHAT and CDR2 FQNNGV. CDR3 DNA: TGTGCCAGCAGCTCCAGACTAGCGGGAGGTTCAGATACGCAGTATTTT. This gives the protein CASSSRLAGGSDTQYF.

This clone is labeled medium-sized. Additional DNA sequences in this sample encode the identical CDR3. This sequence joins TRBV19 and TRBJ2-7, with a possible D match to TRBD2 (6 bases). V lost 5 bases, J lost 7 bases, and 15 bases lay in between. CDR1 and CDR2 from the germline V gene are LNHDA and SQIVND (reference sequence). The CDR3 length is 13 residues. The chain's CDR3 is CASSVGGAVEQYF. CDR3 DNA sequence: TGTGCCAGTAGTGTGGGAGGTGCTGTAGAGCAGTACTTC. Using reference TRBV19 and TRBJ2-7 for the parts outside the CDR3, the full variable domain is DGGITQSPKYLFRKEGQNVTLSCEQNLNHDAMYWYRQDPGQGLRLIYYSQIVNDFQKGDIAEGYSVSREKKESFPLTVTSAQKNPTAFYLCASSVGGAVEQYFGPGTRLTVT.

The chain has TRBV30 and TRBJ2-3, with D possibly TRBD1 on 5 matching bases. The CDR3 length is 13 residues. Germline CDR1 is GTSNPN and CDR2 is SVGIG (reference sequence). V was clipped by 4 bases and J by 2 bases, with 10 bases between them. This CDR3 is CAWTQENTDTQYF. The CDR3 coding sequence is TGTGCCTGGACACAGGAAAACACAGATACGCAGTATTTT.

The chain recombines TRBV6-1 with TRBJ2-7; D is possibly TRBD1 (6 bases). Germline V lookup: CDR1 MNHNS, CDR2 SASEGT. The CDR3 runs to 12 residues. The V end lost 6 bases, the J end lost 6 bases, and 12 bases lay between the germline ends. CDR3 DNA: TGTGCCAGCAGAACAGGGCCAAGCGAGCAGTACTTC. Protein product: CASRTGPSEQYF.